The present entry profiles one TCR beta chain with its context. Its antigen is not known. Researchers ran the PCR with 60 Vbeta and 13 Jbeta primers. The assay was immunoSEQ multiplex PCR, and TCRdb's table has in-frame clones only and misses some. The sample consists of about 140,000 clones, around 75% of them appearing once. This sample is part of a study of cytomegalovirus exposure and HLA in healthy donors. General study findings and limits: With later analysis, a missense DCLRE1C variant became linked to TCR beta V- and J-gene trimming. The study had only CMV serostatus as immune exposure information. Across donors, presence/absence analyses took sequencing depth to be roughly uniform. Among the CMV-associated chains, a few were confirmed in vitro as specific for CMV antigens.

The sequence was obtained from a woman younger than 45 in good health and CMV-seronegative. The sequenced material came from PBMCs.

The CDR3 is CASSLAGVPDTQYF. Here the CDR3 DNA reads TGTGCCAGCAGTTTGGCGGGAGTCCCAGATACGCAGTATTTT. The chain has TRBV28 and TRBJ2-3; TRBD2 aligns across 7 bases. The CDR3 is 14 residues long. Unmatched junction bases numbered 4, after V lost 3 bases and J lost 4 bases. Germline V gives CDR1 MDHEN, CDR2 SYDVKM.